Following are 15 T cell receptor beta chains from one sample sequenced in a study of blood T cell repertoires in COVID-19. Repertoires were generated with immunoSEQ multiplex PCR, while TCRdb's copy carries only in-frame clones and drops some. The table lists 150,000 to 200,000 clones, 70% to 90% of them singletons, with more than 7.5% in the top ten. Sequencing used peripheral blood. These receptor sequences come from a man aged 45-65 years with active or convalescent COVID-19.

The CDR3 sequence: CASSLRRGLGETQYF. The CDR3 coding sequence is TGTGCCAGCAGCTTAAGAAGGGGGCTCGGCGAGACCCAGTACTTC. The V and J genes are TRBV7-2 and TRBJ2-5, with 7 bases matching TRBD1. The germline V gene has CDR1 SGHTA and CDR2 FQGNSA. J was trimmed by 5 bases and V by 2 bases; bases with no gene match: 8. This CDR3 has 15 residues.

This clone occurred once. Written as DNA, the CDR3 is TGTGCCAGCAGTGAATCCGGGACTAGCGGGGCCGGGGAGCTGTTTTTT. This encodes CASSESGTSGAGELFF. V and J are TRBV2 and TRBJ2-2; the match to TRBD2 covers 13 bases. In germline, CDR1 is SNHLY, CDR2 FYNNEI. J was trimmed by 6 bases and V by 2 bases; bases with no gene match: 3. CDR3 size: 16 residues.

The chain recombines TRBV5-1 with TRBJ2-3; tentative D call: TRBD2 (7 bases). The V gene lost 4 bases and the J gene lost 2 bases, with 11 bases spanning the gap. Per germline, CDR1 SGHRS and CDR2 YFSETQ. This CDR3 spans 14 amino acids. CDR3 sequence: CASSVGGPTDTQYF. As DNA, the CDR3 is TGCGCCAGCAGCGTCGGGGGGCCCACAGATACGCAGTATTTT.

The V and J genes are TRBV6-1 and TRBJ2-7, with D possibly being TRBD1 (5 bases). This CDR3 region has 13 residues. The V and J ends lost 3 bases and 5 bases respectively, with 11 bases between them. CDR1 MNHNS and CDR2 SASEGT come from the germline V gene. The CDR3 loop is CASSDRQLDEQYF. The CDR3 DNA reads TGTGCCAGCAGTGACAGACAGTTAGACGAGCAGTACTTC.

The chain has TRBV19 and TRBJ1-2, with unresolved D. CDR1 is LNHDA and CDR2 is SQIVND in the germline V gene (reference sequence). V was shortened by 10 bases and J by 5 bases, with 20 bases between the two germline ends. The CDR3 runs 14 residues. The CDR3 nucleotides read TGTGCCACCTACCCGGGATGGTCCGGGTATGGCTACACCTTC. This codes for CATYPGWSGYGYTF.

The chain is built from TRBV7-9 and TRBJ2-1; 11 bases match TRBD2. The CDR3 is 18 amino acids. Germline assignment: CDR1 SEHNR and CDR2 FQNEAQ (reference sequence). With V trimmed by 5 bases and J by 2 bases, 11 bases remained unmatched. In nucleotides, the CDR3 is TGTGCCAGCAGCCTTGGACTAGCGGGCCCCAGCACCTACAATGAGCAGTTCTTC. It encodes CASSLGLAGPSTYNEQFF. Variable domain in full (rest from reference TRBV7-9 and TRBJ2-1): DTGVSQNPRHKITKRGQNVTFRCDPISEHNRLYWYRQTLGQGPEFLTYFQNEAQLEKSRLLSDRFSAERPKGSFSTLEIQRTEQGDSAMYLCASSLGLAGPSTYNEQFFGPGTRLTVL.

V gene TRBV9 combines with J gene TRBJ1-2, with TRBD1 matching 8 bases. The CDR3 runs 15 residues. Germline V gives CDR1 SGDLS, CDR2 YYNGEE. With V trimmed by 4 bases and J by 2 bases, 7 bases remained unmatched. The CDR3 nucleotides are TGTGCCAGCAGCTTCGGACAGGGAGGGAACTATGGCTACACCTTC. This gives the protein CASSFGQGGNYGYTF.

The chain has TRBV15 and TRBJ1-6; weak D call: TRBD1 (5 bases). The CDR3 runs 12 residues. The V gene lost 0 bases and the J gene lost 14 bases, with 8 bases spanning the gap. CDR1 and CDR2 (germline): LNHNV, YYDKDF (reference sequence). CDR3 amino acids: CATSRDRETLHF. The CDR3 coding sequence is TGTGCCACCAGCAGAGACAGGGAAACCCTCCACTTT.

This chain links TRBV24-1 with TRBJ2-3; D not resolved. The ends were cut back, 4 bases at V and 4 bases at J, with 11 bases in the middle. The CDR3 is 14 residues long. Germline V CDR1 and CDR2: KGHDR, SFDVKD. The CDR3: CATSDSERPDTQYF. The CDR3 DNA sequence: TGTGCCACCAGTGACTCAGAACGTCCAGATACGCAGTATTTT.

The gene calls are TRBV30 and TRBJ1-5, with D possibly TRBD1 on 5 matching bases. This CDR3 spans 16 amino acids. The germline CDR1 and CDR2 sequences are GTSNPN and SVGIG (reference sequence). Trimming pared 2 bases from V and 0 bases from J, leaving 14 bases between. The CDR3 sequence: CAWSPQEGYSNQPQHF. DNA for the CDR3: TGTGCCTGGAGTCCACAGGAGGGCTATAGCAATCAGCCCCAGCATTTT.

This chain connects TRBV18 to TRBJ1-4; possibly TRBD1 for D (5 bases). V gave up 6 bases and J gave up 0 bases, with 11 bases separating them. Looked up from germline, CDR1 is KGHSH and CDR2 is LQKENI. There are 15 residues in the CDR3. The CDR3 sequence is CASSKTAATNEKLFF. The CDR3 region has the DNA TGTGCCAGCTCCAAGACAGCCGCAACTAATGAAAAACTGTTTTTT. Combining the CDR3 with reference TRBV18 and TRBJ1-4 gives the whole variable domain NAGVMQNPRHLVRRRGQEARLRCSPMKGHSHVYWYRQLPEEGLKFMVYLQKENIIDESGMPKERFSAEFPKEGPSILRIQQVVRGDSAAYFCASSKTAATNEKLFFGSGTQLSVL.

The chain has TRBV2 and TRBJ1-6; D is undetermined. The V gene's germline CDR1 is SNHLY and CDR2 FYNNEI. The CDR3 sequence is 12 residues long. V was clipped by 2 bases and J by 10 bases, with 6 bases between them. The CDR3 DNA follows: TGTGCCAGCAGTGAACGGGAATCACCCCTCCACTTT. Translation: CASSERESPLHF.

This clone was recorded once. The chain uses TRBV7-3 and TRBJ2-2; D unresolved. CDR3 length: 15 residues. V was shortened by 6 bases and J by 0 bases, with 11 bases between the two germline ends. Looked up from germline, CDR1 is SGHTA and CDR2 is FQGTGA. CDR3 loop: CASRLGDTNTGELFF. CDR3 sequence (DNA): TGTGCCAGCAGATTAGGAGATACGAACACCGGGGAGCTGTTTTTT.

The V and J genes are TRBV18 and TRBJ2-7; 9 bases are a match to TRBD1. J was trimmed by 4 bases and V by 4 bases; bases with no gene match: 5. This CDR3 has 14 amino acids. From germline, CDR1 is KGHSH and CDR2 LQKENI. CDR3 DNA: TGTGCCAGCTCACGGACGACAGGGGGTTACGAGCAGTACTTC. Translating gives CASSRTTGGYEQYF. The full variable domain, completed using reference TRBV18 and TRBJ2-7, is NAGVMQNPRHLVRRRGQEARLRCSPMKGHSHVYWYRQLPEEGLKFMVYLQKENIIDESGMPKERFSAEFPKEGPSILRIQQVVRGDSAAYFCASSRTTGGYEQYFGPGTRLTVT.

Concerning this clone: The identical CDR3 is also encoded by other nucleotide sequences in the sample. The V and J genes are TRBV5-1 and TRBJ2-3; 8 positions match TRBD1. The CDR3 length is 15 residues. In germline, CDR1 is SGHRS, CDR2 YFSETQ. After removal of 0 bases from V and 3 bases from J, the junction contained 3 bases not matched to a gene. The CDR3 is CASSLGQGRTDTQYF. In DNA, the CDR3 is TGCGCCAGCAGCTTGGGACAGGGGAGGACAGATACGCAGTATTTT.